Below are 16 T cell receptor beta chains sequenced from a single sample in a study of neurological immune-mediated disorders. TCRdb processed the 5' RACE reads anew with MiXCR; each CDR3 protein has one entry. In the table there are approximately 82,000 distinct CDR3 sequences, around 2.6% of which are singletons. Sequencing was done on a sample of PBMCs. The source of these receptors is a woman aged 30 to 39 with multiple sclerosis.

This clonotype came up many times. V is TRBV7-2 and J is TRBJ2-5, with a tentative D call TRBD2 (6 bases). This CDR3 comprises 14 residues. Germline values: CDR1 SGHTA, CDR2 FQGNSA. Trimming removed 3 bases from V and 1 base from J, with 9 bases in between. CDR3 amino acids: CASSLVGGQETQYF. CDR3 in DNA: TGTGCCAGCAGCTTGGTGGGGGGCCAAGAGACCCAGTACTTC.

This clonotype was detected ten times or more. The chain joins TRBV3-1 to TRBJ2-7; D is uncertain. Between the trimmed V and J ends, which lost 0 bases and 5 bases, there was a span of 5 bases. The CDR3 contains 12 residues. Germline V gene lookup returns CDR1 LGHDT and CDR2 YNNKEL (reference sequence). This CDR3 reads CASSQDADEQYF. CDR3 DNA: TGTGCCAGCAGCCAAGACGCGGACGAGCAGTACTTC.

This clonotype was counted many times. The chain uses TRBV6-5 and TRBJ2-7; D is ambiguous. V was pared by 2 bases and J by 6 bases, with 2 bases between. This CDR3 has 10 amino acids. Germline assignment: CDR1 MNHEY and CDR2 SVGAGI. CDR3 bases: TGTGCCAGCAGTTACGCCGAGCAGTACTTC. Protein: CASSYAEQYF.

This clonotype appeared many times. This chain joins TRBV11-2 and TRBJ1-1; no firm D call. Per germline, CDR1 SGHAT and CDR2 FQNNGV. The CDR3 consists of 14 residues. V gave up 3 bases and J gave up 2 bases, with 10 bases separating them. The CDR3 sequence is CASSFSSGNTEAFF. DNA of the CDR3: TGTGCCAGCAGCTTCTCCAGTGGAAACACTGAAGCTTTCTTT. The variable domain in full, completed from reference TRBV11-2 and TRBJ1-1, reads EAGVAQSPRYKIIEKRQSVAFWCNPISGHATLYWYQQILGQGPKLLIQFQNNGVVDDSQLPKDRFSAERLKGVDSTLKIQPAKLEDSAVYLCASSFSSGNTEAFFGQGTRLTVV.

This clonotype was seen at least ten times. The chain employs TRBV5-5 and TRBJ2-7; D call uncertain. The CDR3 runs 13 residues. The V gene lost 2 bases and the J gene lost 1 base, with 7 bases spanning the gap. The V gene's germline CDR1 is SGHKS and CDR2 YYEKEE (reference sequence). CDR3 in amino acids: CASSFVGSYEQYF. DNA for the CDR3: TGTGCCAGCAGCTTCGTCGGATCCTACGAGCAGTACTTC.

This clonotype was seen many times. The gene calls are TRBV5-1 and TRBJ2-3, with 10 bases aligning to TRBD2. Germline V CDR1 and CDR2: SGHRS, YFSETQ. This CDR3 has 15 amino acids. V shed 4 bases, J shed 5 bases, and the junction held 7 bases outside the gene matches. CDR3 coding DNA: TGCGCCAGCAGCCCCCCCGGGACTAGCGTAGATACGCAGTATTTT. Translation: CASSPPGTSVDTQYF.

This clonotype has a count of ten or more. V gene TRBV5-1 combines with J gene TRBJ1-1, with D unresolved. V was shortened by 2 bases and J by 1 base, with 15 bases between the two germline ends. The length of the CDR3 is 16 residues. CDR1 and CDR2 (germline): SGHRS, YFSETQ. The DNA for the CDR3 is TGCGCCAGCAGCTTTAATCCCATGGGCGGGAACACTGAAGCTTTCTTT. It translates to CASSFNPMGGNTEAFF.

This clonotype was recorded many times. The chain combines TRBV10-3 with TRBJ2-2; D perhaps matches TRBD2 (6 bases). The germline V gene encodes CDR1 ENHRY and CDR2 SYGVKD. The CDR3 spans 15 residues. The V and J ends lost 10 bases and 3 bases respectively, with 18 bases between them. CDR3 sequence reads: CATGRERVDTGELFF. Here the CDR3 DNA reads TGTGCCACCGGACGGGAGAGGGTCGACACCGGGGAGCTGTTTTTT.

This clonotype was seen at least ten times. The CDR3 DNA reads TGTGCCAGCAGGCGCACTAGCGGGAGTACAGATACGCAGTATTTT. It is translated as CASRRTSGSTDTQYF. This chain joins TRBV7-2 and TRBJ2-3, with 11 bases lining up with TRBD2. This CDR3 comprises 15 residues. Trimming took 6 bases from V and 3 from J; bases not matched to a gene: 5. Germline CDR1 reads SGHTA; CDR2 reads FQGNSA. The variable domain in full, with the rest retrieved from reference TRBV7-2 and TRBJ2-3, is GAGVSQSPSNKVTEKGKDVELRCDPISGHTALYWYRQSLGQGLEFLIYFQGNSAPDKSGLPSDRFSAERTGGSVSTLTIQRTQQEDSAVYLCASRRTSGSTDTQYFGPGTRLTVL.

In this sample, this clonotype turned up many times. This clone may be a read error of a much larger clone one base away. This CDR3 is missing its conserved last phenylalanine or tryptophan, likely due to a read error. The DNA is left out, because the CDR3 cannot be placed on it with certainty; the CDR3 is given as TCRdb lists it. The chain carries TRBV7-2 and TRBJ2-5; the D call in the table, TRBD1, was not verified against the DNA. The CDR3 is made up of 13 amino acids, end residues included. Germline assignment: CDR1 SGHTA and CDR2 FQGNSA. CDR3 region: CASSFPPGQGLYC.

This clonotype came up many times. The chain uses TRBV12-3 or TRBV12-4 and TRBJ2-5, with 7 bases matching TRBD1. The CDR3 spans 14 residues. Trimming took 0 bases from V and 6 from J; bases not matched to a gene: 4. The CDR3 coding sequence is TGTGCCAGCAGTTTAGCGACAGGGCCAAAGACCCAGTACTTC. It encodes CASSLATGPKTQYF.

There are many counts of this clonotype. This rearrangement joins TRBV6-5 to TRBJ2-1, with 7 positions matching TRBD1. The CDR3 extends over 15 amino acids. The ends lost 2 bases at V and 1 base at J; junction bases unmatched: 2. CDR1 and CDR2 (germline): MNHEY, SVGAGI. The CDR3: CASSYDRVSYNEQFF. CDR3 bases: TGTGCCAGCAGTTACGACAGGGTTTCCTACAATGAGCAGTTCTTC.

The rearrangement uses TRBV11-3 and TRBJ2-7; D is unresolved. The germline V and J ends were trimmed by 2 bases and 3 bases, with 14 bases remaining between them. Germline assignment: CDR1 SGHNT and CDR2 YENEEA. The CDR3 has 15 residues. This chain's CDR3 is CASSLTGRLVYEQYF. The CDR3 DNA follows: TGTGCCAGCAGCTTAACCGGACGTCTCGTCTACGAGCAGTACTTC.

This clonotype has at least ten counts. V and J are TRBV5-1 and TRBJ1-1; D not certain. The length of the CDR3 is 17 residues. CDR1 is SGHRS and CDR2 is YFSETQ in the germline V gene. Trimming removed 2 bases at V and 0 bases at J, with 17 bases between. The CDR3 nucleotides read TGCGCCAGCAGCTTTTCTCAGACCGGCCGAATGAACACTGAAGCTTTCTTT. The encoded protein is CASSFSQTGRMNTEAFF.

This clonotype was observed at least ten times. CDR3 in amino acids: CASSLGLAGGPTETQYF. CDR3 DNA: TGCGCCAGCAGCTTGGGACTAGCGGGAGGGCCAACTGAGACCCAGTACTTC. This chain connects TRBV5-1 to TRBJ2-5, with TRBD2 identical over 14 bases. The CDR3 runs to 17 residues. After removal of 0 bases from V and 5 bases from J, the junction contained 6 bases not matched to a gene. Germline lookup yields CDR1 SGHRS and CDR2 YFSETQ.

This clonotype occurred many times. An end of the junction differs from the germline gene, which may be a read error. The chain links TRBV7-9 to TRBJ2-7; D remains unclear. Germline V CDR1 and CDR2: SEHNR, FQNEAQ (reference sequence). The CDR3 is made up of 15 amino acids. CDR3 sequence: CASSSTTLGSDEQYF. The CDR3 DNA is TGTGCCAGCAGCTCTACCACTCTGGGCTCCGACGAGCAGTACTTC.